This T cell receptor beta chain was recorded in a study of blood T cell repertoires in COVID-19. Study context: The United States, Italy and Spain were the sources of the acute and convalescent COVID-19 samples.

From germline, CDR1 is SGHDT and CDR2 YYEEEE. CDR3 length: 15 residues. V shed 4 bases and J 4 bases; nucleotides not matched to a gene: 8. Original methodology: Quantification of nucleated cells was approximated via reference gene primer amplification. Clones were read by immunoSEQ multiplex PCR, and TCRdb kept only the in-frame ones, dropping some. D and trimming come from the DNA, and the V and J calls and clone size come from that table. The table shows 150,000 to 200,000 clones, with 82% occurring only once. This clonotype was sampled from a woman aged 60 to 75 with COVID-19, enrolled during active disease. The genes are TRBV5-6 and TRBJ1-5; 7 bases line up with TRBD1. Sequences were obtained from peripheral blood. CDR3 protein: CASSPRDRPNQPQHF. The DNA of the CDR3 is TGTGCCAGCAGCCCGAGGGACAGACCGAATCAGCCCCAGCATTTT.